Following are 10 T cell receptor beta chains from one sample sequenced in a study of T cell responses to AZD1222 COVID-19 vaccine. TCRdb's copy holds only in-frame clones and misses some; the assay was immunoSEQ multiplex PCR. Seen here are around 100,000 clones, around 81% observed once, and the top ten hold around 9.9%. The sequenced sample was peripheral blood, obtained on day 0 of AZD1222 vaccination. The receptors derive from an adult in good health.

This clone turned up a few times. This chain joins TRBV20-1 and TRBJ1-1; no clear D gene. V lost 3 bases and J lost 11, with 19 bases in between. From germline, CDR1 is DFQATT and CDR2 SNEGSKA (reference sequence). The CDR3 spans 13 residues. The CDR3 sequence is CSASKNSQYSAFF. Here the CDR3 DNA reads TGCAGTGCTAGTAAAAACAGTCAATACAGCGCTTTCTTT.

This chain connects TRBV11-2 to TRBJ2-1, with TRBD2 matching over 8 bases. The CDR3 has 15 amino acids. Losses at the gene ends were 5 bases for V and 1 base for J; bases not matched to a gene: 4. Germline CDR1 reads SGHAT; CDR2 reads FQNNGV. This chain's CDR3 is CASSRSGVSYNEQFF. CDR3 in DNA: TGTGCCAGCAGCCGTAGCGGGGTATCCTACAATGAGCAGTTCTTC.

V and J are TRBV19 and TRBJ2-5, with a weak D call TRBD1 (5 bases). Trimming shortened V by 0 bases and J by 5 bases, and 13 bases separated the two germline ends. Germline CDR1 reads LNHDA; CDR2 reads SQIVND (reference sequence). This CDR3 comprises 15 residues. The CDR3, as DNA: TGTGCCAGTAGTATAGAGGCAGGGTCTGGGGAGACCCAGTACTTC. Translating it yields CASSIEAGSGETQYF.

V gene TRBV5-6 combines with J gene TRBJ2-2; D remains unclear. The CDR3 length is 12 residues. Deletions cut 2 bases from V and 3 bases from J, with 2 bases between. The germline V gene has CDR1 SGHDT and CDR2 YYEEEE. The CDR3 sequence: CASSLYTGELFF. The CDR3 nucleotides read TGTGCCAGCAGCTTATACACCGGGGAGCTGTTTTTT. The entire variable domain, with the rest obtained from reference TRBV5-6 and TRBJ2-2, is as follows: DAGVTQSPTHLIKTRGQQVTLRCSPKSGHDTVSWYQQALGQGPQFIFQYYEEEERQRGNFPDRFSGHQFPNYSSELNVNALLLGDSALYLCASSLYTGELFFGEGSRLTVL.

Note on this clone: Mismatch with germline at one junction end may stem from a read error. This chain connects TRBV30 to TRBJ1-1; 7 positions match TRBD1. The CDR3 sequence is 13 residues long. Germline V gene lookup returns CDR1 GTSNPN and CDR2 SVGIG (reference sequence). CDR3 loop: CAGRQGMNTEAFF. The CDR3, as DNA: TGTGCCGGGAGACAGGGAATGAACACTGAAGCTTTCTTT.

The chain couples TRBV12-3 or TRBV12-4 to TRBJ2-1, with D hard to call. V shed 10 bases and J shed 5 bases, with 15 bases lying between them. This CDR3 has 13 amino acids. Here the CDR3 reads CATNMQTNNEQFF. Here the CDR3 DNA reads TGTGCCACCAACATGCAAACAAACAATGAGCAGTTCTTC.

CDR3 nucleotide sequence: TGTGCCAGCTCGGTAGGGGTGGATAATTCACCCCTCCACTTT. It yields the protein CASSVGVDNSPLHF. The chain is built from TRBV18 and TRBJ1-6; D may be TRBD1 (5 bases). This CDR3 is built from 14 residues. Germline CDR1 is KGHSH and CDR2 is LQKENI. Trimming removed 6 bases at V and 5 bases at J, with 11 bases between. Drawing the rest from reference TRBV18 and TRBJ1-6, the complete variable domain is NAGVMQNPRHLVRRRGQEARLRCSPMKGHSHVYWYRQLPEEGLKFMVYLQKENIIDESGMPKERFSAEFPKEGPSILRIQQVVRGDSAAYFCASSVGVDNSPLHFGNGTRLTVT.

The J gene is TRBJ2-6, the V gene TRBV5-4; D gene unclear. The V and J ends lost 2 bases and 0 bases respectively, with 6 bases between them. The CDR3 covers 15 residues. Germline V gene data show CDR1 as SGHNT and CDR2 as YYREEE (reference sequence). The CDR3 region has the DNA TGTGCCAGCAGCTTCGTGTCCTCTGGGGCCAACGTCCTGACTTTC. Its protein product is CASSFVSSGANVLTF.

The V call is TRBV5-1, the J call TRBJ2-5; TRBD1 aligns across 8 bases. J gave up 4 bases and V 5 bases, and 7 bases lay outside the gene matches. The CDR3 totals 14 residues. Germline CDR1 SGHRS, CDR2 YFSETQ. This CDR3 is CASSPGTGIETQYF. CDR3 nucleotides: TGCGCCAGCAGTCCCGGGACAGGCATAGAGACCCAGTACTTC.

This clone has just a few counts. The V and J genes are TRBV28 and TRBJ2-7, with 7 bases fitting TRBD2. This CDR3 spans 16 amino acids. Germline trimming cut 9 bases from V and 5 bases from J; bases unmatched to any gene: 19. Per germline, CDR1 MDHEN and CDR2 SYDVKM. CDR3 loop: CASPPLTSGAKDEQYF. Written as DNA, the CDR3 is TGTGCCAGTCCCCCCTTGACGAGCGGGGCTAAGGACGAGCAGTACTTC. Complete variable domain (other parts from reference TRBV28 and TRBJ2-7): DVKVTQSSRYLVKRTGEKVFLECVQDMDHENMFWYRQDPGLGLRLIYFSYDVKMKEKGDIPEGYSVSREKKERFSLILESASTNQTSMYLCASPPLTSGAKDEQYFGPGTRLTVT.